This T cell receptor (beta chain) was sequenced during a study of CD8 T cells in Susac syndrome. With random hexamers, about 0.45 to 1 ug RNA was reverse transcribed. TCRdb re-called the immunoSEQ multiplex PCR reads through MiXCR, storing one row per CDR3 protein. This table has hundreds of thousands of distinct CDR3 sequences, 95% appearing once. This receptor was obtained from a human donor with multiple sclerosis. The sample was CD4+ T cells from PBMCs.

CDR3 loop: CSARDSTGNTIYF. The CDR3 nucleotides are TGCAGCGCCCGGGACAGTACTGGAAACACCATATATTTT. This chain links TRBV29-1 with TRBJ1-3; 7 nucleotides align to TRBD1. CDR1 is SQVTM, CDR2 ANQGSEA, per germline. V lost 7 bases, J lost 2 bases, and 5 bases stayed unmatched. The CDR3 has 13 residues.